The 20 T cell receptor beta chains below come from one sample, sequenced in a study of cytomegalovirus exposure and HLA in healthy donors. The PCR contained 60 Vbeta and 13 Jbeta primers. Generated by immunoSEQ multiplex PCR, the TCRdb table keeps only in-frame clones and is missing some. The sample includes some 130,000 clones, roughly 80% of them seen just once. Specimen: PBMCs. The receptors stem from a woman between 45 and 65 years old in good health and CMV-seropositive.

The CDR3 bases are TGTGCCAGCAGTCTTGGGACTAGCGAGGAGCAGTACTTC. Protein: CASSLGTSEEQYF. The chain has TRBV28 and TRBJ2-7, with TRBD2 matching over 10 bases. CDR3 length: 13 residues. Germline V gene data show CDR1 as MDHEN and CDR2 as SYDVKM. Trimming cost V 5 bases and J 7 bases; bases outside gene matches: 5.

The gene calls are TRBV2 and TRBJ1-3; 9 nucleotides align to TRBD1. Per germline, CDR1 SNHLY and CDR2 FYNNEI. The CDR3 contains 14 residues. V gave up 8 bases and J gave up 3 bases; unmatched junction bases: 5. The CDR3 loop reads CASSRQGVGNTIYF. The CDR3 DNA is TGTGCCAGCTCCCGACAGGGGGTTGGAAACACCATATATTTT.

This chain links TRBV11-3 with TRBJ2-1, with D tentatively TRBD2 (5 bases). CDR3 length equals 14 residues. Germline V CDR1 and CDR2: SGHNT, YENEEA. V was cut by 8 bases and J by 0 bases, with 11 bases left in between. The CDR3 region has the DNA TGTGCCAGCCGGCTGGGGAGCTCCTACAATGAGCAGTTCTTC. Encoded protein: CASRLGSSYNEQFF.

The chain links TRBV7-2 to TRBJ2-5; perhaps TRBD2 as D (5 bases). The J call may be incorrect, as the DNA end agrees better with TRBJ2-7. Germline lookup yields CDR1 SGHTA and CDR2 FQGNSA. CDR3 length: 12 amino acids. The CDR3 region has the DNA TGTGCCAGCAGCCTACGGGGTTACGAGCAGTACTTC. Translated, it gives CASSLRGYEQYF.

The CDR3 reads CASSFGLAGLGETQYF. The DNA for the CDR3 is TGCGCCAGCAGCTTCGGACTAGCGGGGCTGGGGGAGACCCAGTACTTC. This chain connects TRBV5-1 to TRBJ2-5; 12 bases are shared with TRBD2. The CDR3 sequence is 16 residues long. Germline trimming cut 2 bases from V and 5 bases from J; bases unmatched to any gene: 7. From germline, CDR1 is SGHRS and CDR2 YFSETQ. Drawing the rest from reference TRBV5-1 and TRBJ2-5, the complete variable domain is KAGVTQTPRYLIKTRGQQVTLSCSPISGHRSVSWYQQTPGQGLQFLFEYFSETQRNKGNFPGRFSGRQFSNSRSEMNVSTLELGDSALYLCASSFGLAGLGETQYFGPGTRLLVL.

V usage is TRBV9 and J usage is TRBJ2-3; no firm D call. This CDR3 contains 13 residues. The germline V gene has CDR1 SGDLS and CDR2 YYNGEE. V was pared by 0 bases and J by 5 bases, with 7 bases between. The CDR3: CASSVAVEDTQYF. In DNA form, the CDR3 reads TGTGCCAGCAGCGTAGCGGTTGAAGATACGCAGTATTTT.

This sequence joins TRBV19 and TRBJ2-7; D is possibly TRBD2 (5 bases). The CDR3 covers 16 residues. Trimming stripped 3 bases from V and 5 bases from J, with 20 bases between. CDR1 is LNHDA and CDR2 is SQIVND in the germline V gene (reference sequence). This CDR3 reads CASSIGPAGEWNEQYF. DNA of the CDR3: TGTGCCAGTAGTATTGGGCCGGCGGGTGAATGGAACGAGCAGTACTTC. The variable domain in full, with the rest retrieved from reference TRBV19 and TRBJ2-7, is DGGITQSPKYLFRKEGQNVTLSCEQNLNHDAMYWYRQDPGQGLRLIYYSQIVNDFQKGDIAEGYSVSREKKESFPLTVTSAQKNPTAFYLCASSIGPAGEWNEQYFGPGTRLTVT.

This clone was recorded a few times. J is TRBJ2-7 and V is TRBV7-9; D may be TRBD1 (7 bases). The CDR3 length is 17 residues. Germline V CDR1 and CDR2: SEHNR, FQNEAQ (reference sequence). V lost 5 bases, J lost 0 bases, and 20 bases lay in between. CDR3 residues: CASSQGGGRSASYEQYF. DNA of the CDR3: TGTGCCAGCAGCCAGGGGGGAGGCAGAAGTGCCTCCTACGAGCAGTACTTC. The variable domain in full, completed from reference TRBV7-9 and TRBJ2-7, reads DTGVSQNPRHKITKRGQNVTFRCDPISEHNRLYWYRQTLGQGPEFLTYFQNEAQLEKSRLLSDRFSAERPKGSFSTLEIQRTEQGDSAMYLCASSQGGGRSASYEQYFGPGTRLTVT.

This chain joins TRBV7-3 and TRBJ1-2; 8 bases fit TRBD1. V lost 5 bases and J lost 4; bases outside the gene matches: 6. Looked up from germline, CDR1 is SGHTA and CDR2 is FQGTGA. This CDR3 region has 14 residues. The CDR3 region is CASSPGGEGYGYTF. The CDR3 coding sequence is TGTGCCAGCAGCCCAGGGGGCGAAGGCTATGGCTACACCTTC.

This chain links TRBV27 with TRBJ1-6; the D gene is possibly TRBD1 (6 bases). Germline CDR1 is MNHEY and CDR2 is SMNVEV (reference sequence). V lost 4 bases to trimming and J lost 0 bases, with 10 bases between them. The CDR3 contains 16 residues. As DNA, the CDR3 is TGTGCCAGCAGTTGGACAGCTAGCTCCTATAATTCACCCCTCCACTTT. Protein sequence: CASSWTASSYNSPLHF.

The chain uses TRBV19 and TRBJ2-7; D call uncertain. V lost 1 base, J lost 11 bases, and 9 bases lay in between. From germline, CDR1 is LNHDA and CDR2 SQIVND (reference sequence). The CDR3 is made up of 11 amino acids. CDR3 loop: CASSIGPRKYF. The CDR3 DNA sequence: TGTGCCAGTAGTATAGGCCCGAGGAAGTACTTC.

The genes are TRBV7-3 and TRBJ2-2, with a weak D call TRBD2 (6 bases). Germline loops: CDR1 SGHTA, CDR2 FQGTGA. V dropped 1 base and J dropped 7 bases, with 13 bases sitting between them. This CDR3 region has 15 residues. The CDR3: CASSLMGKAGGELFF. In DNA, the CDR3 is TGTGCCAGCAGCTTAATGGGCAAAGCGGGCGGGGAGCTGTTTTTT.

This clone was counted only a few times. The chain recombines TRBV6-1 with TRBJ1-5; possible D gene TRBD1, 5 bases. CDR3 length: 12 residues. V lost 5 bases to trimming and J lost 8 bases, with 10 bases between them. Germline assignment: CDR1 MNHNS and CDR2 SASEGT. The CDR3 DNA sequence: TGTGCCAGCAGTTTATGGGGGGAGCCCCAGCATTTT. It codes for CASSLWGEPQHF.

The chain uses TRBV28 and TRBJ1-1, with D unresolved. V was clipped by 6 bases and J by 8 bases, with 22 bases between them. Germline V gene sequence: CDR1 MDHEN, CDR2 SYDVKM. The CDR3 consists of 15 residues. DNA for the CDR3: TGTGCCAGCAGACTCCAGGCGATACAGCTGTCCGAAGCTTTCTTT. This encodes CASRLQAIQLSEAFF.

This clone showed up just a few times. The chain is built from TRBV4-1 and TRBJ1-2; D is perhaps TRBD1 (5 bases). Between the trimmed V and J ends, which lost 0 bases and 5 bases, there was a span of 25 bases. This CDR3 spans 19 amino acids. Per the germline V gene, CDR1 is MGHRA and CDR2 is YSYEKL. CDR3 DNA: TGCGCCAGCAGCCAAGACCTTTTCGGTCTTGGTCCAGGGCGATATGGCTACACCTTC. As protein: CASSQDLFGLGPGRYGYTF.

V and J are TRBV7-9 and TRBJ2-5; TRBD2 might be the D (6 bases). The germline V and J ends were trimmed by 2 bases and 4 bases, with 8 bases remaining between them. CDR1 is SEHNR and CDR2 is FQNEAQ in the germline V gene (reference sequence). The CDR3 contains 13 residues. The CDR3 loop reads CASSLTGAETQYF. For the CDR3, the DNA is TGTGCCAGCAGCTTAACGGGAGCAGAGACCCAGTACTTC.

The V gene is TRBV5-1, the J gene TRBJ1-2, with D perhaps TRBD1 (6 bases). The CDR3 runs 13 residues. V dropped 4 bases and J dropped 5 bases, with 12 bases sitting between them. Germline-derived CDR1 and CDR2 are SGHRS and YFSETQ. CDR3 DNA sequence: TGCGCCAGCAGCGTCGGGACAACGTATGGCTACACCTTC. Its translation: CASSVGTTYGYTF.

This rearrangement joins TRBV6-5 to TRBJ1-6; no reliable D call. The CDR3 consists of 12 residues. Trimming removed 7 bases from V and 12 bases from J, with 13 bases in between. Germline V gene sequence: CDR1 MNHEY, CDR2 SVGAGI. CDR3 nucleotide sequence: TGTGCCAGCACCAACGCGGGGTTACCCCTCCACTTT. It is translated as CASTNAGLPLHF.

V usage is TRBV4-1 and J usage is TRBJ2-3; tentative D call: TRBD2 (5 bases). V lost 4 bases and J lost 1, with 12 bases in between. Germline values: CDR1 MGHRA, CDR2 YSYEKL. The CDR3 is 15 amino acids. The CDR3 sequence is CASSPSRAGTDTQYF. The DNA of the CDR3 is TGCGCCAGCAGCCCCTCACGAGCGGGCACAGATACGCAGTATTTT.

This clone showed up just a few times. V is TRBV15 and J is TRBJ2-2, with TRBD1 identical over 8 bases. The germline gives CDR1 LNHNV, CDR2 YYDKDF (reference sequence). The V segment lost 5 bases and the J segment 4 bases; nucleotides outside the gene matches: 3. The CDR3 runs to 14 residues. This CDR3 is CATSRQGSTGELFF. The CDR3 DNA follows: TGTGCCACCAGCCGACAGGGGAGCACCGGGGAGCTGTTTTTT.